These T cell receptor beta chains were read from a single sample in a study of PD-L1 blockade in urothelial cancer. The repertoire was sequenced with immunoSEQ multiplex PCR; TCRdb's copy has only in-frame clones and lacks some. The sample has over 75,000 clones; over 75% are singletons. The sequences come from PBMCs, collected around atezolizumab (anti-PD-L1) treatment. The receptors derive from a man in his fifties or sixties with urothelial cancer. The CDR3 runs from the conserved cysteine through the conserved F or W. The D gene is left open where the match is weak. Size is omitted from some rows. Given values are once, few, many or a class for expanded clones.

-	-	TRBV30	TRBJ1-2	CAWSPYRNNYGYTF	TGTGCCTGGAGTCCTTACAGGAATAACTATGGCTACACCTTC
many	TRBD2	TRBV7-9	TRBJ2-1	CASDVEAGWDEQFF	TGTGCCAGCGACGTGGAAGCGGGGTGGGATGAGCAGTTCTTC
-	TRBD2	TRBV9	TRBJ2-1	CASSVELAGGLNEQFF	TGTGCCAGCAGCGTAGAACTAGCGGGGGGTCTGAATGAGCAGTTCTTC
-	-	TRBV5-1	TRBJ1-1	CASSVELNTEAFF	TGCGCCAGCAGTGTGGAGTTGAACACTGAAGCTTTCTTT
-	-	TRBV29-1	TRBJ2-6	CSVGQGGPAGANVLTF	TGCAGCGTTGGACAGGGAGGACCCGCTGGGGCCAACGTCCTGACTTTC
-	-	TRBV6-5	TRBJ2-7	CASSYRQTVEQYF	TGTGCCAGCAGTTACCGACAGACGGTCGAGCAGTACTTC
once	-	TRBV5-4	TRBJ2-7	CASSLARGRAYEQYF	TGTGCCAGCAGCTTGGCCAGGGGTAGAGCCTACGAGCAGTACTTC
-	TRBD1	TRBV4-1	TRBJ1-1	CASSQSRTGPSTEAFF	TGCGCCAGCAGCCAATCCCGGACAGGGCCCTCCACTGAAGCTTTCTTT
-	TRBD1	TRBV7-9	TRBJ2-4	CASSLAFRGTGPKNIQYF	TGTGCCAGCAGCTTAGCGTTCAGGGGGACAGGGCCCAAAAACATTCAGTACTTC
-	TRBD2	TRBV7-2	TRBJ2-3	CASSSGEREAYTDTQYF	TGTGCCAGCAGCTCTGGAGAGCGGGAGGCATACACAGATACGCAGTATTTT